A selection of T cell receptor beta chains follows, all from one sample in a study of T-cell reconstitution after alpha-beta-depleted transplantation in children. In TCRdb, the PCR reads were re-called with MiXCR into one record per CDR3 protein. The repertoire consists of roughly 570,000 distinct CDR3 sequences, with 25% to 30% occurring once and the leading ten covering under 45%. The material sequenced was PBMCs, taken before TCRalphabeta/CD19-depleted stem cell transplant. The receptor set was obtained from a boy under two years old with Wiskott-Aldrich syndrome, due to receive a stem cell transplant. The CDR3 runs from the conserved cysteine through the conserved F or W. A D gene is named only where the DNA matches it firmly. Clone size is given for some rows only: seen once, a few or many times, or a class if the clone is expanded.

J	D	V	size	length	DNA	CDR3
TRBJ2-7	TRBD2	TRBV5-1	.	18	TGCGCCAGCAGCTGGGGACTAGCGGGGTTCGAGGGGTCCTACGAGCAGTACTTC	CASSWGLAGFEGSYEQYF
TRBJ2-7	.	TRBV3-1	few	12	TGTGCCAGCAGCTCCAGGGGCGACGAGCAGTACTTC	CASSSRGDEQYF
TRBJ1-6	.	TRBV5-1	.	15	TGCGCCAGCAGCCGCATTGAGGGTATAGGTTCACCCCTCCACTTT	CASSRIEGIGSPLHF
TRBJ2-4	.	TRBV11-2	once	16	TGTGCCAGCAGCGTCTCGCCCAACACGAGGGAGAACATTCAGTACTTC	CASSVSPNTRENIQYF
TRBJ1-2	TRBD1	TRBV4-1	few	18	TGCGCCAGCAGCCCCCCAGAAAAAACAGGGGGCGCAGGCTATGGCTACACCTTC	CASSPPEKTGGAGYGYTF
TRBJ1-5	TRBD1	TRBV20-1	few	14	TGCAGTGCTTCCTCGGGACAGATGAATCAGCCCCAGCATTTT	CSASSGQMNQPQHF
TRBJ1-2	.	TRBV3-1	once	15	TGTGCCAGCAGCCAAGACCTACAGGGACGTTATGGCTACACCTTC	CASSQDLQGRYGYTF
TRBJ1-2	.	TRBV6-1	.	13	TGTGCCAGCAGTATCAGTTGGGACTATGGCTACACCTTC	CASSISWDYGYTF
TRBJ2-1	TRBD2	TRBV2	.	16	TGTGCCAGCAGTGAAAGGCTAGCGGGAGTAGGGGATGAGCAGTTCTTC	CASSERLAGVGDEQFF
TRBJ1-5	.	TRBV20-1	few	17	TGCAGTGCTAGAGATCAGCCGTGGGGATATAGCAATCAGCCCCAGCATTTT	CSARDQPWGYSNQPQHF
TRBJ2-7	TRBD2	TRBV12-3/TRBV12-4	few	16	TGTGCCAGCCGAGCTAGCGGGACTATAAGGGGCTACGAGCAGTACTTC	CASRASGTIRGYEQYF
TRBJ1-5	.	TRBV6-5	few	14	TGTGCCAGCAGTTATTCAGAAAGGGTGTCCCCCCAGCATTTT	CASSYSERVSPQHF
TRBJ2-1	TRBD2	TRBV5-1	.	17	TGCGCCAGCAGCCCGAAGCGGGGGATAAGCTCCTACAATGAGCAGTTCTTC	CASSPKRGISSYNEQFF
TRBJ2-1	.	TRBV5-1	.	15	TGCGCCCGCAGCTTGGGGGCTGGCAACTACAATGAGCAGTTCTTC	CARSLGAGNYNEQFF
TRBJ2-3	TRBD2	TRBV7-8	.	18	TGTGCCAGCAGCCTAGGGGCTAGCGGGGATACTAGCACAGATACGCAGTATTTT	CASSLGASGDTSTDTQYF
TRBJ2-7	.	TRBV7-9	.	13	TGTGCCAGCAGCTTTAACAGTGCCTACGAGCAGTACTTC	CASSFNSAYEQYF
TRBJ2-2	.	TRBV19	few	12	TGTGCCAGCAGCATATACACCGGGGAGCTGTTTTTT	CASSIYTGELFF
TRBJ2-7	.	TRBV5-1	.	14	TGCGCCAGCAGCTTCGATAAGGGATACTACGAGCAGTACTTC	CASSFDKGYYEQYF
TRBJ2-6	TRBD2	TRBV7-2	.	17	TGTGCCAGCAGCTCGAGCGGGAGGGCCCCTGGGGCCAACGTCCTGACTTTC	CASSSSGRAPGANVLTF
TRBJ2-5	.	TRBV6-5	few	14	TGTGCCAGCAGTTATGGGGGAGAGTTTGAGACCCAGTACTTC	CASSYGGEFETQYF
TRBJ1-2	TRBD1	TRBV29-1	once	13	TGCAGCGTCTCCGGACAGGGAGACTATGGCTACACCTTC	CSVSGQGDYGYTF
TRBJ2-5	.	TRBV7-9	.	15	TGTGCCAGCAGGCAGGCTGCCGGGACCCAAGAGACCCAGTACTTC	CASRQAAGTQETQYF
TRBJ1-1	TRBD1	TRBV11-2	few	13	TGTGCCAGCAGCTTAAAGGGGGACAGGGAAGCTTTCTTT	CASSLKGDREAFF
TRBJ2-6	.	TRBV6-1	.	15	TGTGCCAGCAGTCGCAGGGCCACTGGGGCCAACGTCCTGACTTTC	CASSRRATGANVLTF
TRBJ1-1	.	TRBV28	.	13	TGTGCCAGCCTCCCCCGTTTGAACACTGAAGCTTTCTTT	CASLPRLNTEAFF
TRBJ2-1	TRBD2	TRBV10-2	few	15	TGCGCCAGCAGAGTAGCGGGAGGGCATCGAAATGAGCAGTTCTTC	CASRVAGGHRNEQFF
TRBJ1-6	.	TRBV28	.	16	TGTGCCAGCAGGGTAACACAGGGAAAGGGGAATTCACCCCTCCACTTT	CASRVTQGKGNSPLHF
TRBJ2-2	TRBD1	TRBV5-1	.	16	TGCGCCAGCAGTTATAAAAGACAGGGACCGACCGGGGAGCTGTTTTTT	CASSYKRQGPTGELFF
TRBJ2-7	.	TRBV20-1	.	13	TGCAGTGCTAGAACAGGACCGGGCTACGAGCAGTACTTC	CSARTGPGYEQYF
TRBJ2-4	.	TRBV3-1	once	15	TGTGCCAGCAGCCAAGGGCTGGGATTCCAAAACATTCAGTACTTC	CASSQGLGFQNIQYF
TRBJ2-1	.	TRBV5-1	.	15	TGCGCCAGCAGCTTGGTAGGGGCCCTATCCAATGAGCAGTTCTTC	CASSLVGALSNEQFF
TRBJ2-3	.	TRBV20-1	few	16	TGCAGTGCCAAGCGACTACTCGGTTCGCAAACAGATACGCAGTATTTT	CSAKRLLGSQTDTQYF
TRBJ2-5	TRBD2	TRBV2	.	15	TGTGCCAGCACGGGACTAGCGGGAGGGCCGCGGACCCAGTACTTC	CASTGLAGGPRTQYF
TRBJ2-7	.	TRBV20-1	.	12	TGCAGTGCTAGCAGGGGAAGAGACGAGCAGTACTTC	CSASRGRDEQYF
TRBJ1-2	.	TRBV6-5	.	14	TGTGCCAGCAGTTACTACGCACAAGACTATGGCTACACCTTC	CASSYYAQDYGYTF
TRBJ2-1	.	TRBV12-3/TRBV12-4	.	14	TGTGCCAGCAGTTTTATGGGCGGTGTTGTCGAGCAGTTCTTC	CASSFMGGVVEQFF
TRBJ1-5	.	TRBV6-1	.	15	TGTGCCAGCAGTGTAAAGACAGCGGGATATCAGCCCCAGCATTTT	CASSVKTAGYQPQHF
TRBJ2-1	.	TRBV12-3/TRBV12-4	.	15	TGTGCCAGCAGTTCAGCCGAGTACATCATCGATGAGCAGTTCTTC	CASSSAEYIIDEQFF
TRBJ2-7	.	TRBV5-1	.	14	TGCGCCAGCAGAGCAGGCGGGTATAGCTACGAGCAGTACTTC	CASRAGGYSYEQYF
TRBJ1-4	.	TRBV5-1	few	17	TGCGCCAGCAGCTCCAGCCGTAAGACATCACAGATTGGAAAACTGTTTTTT	CASSSSRKTSQIGKLFF
TRBJ2-7	.	TRBV27	.	14	TGTGCCAGCAGTCGCGGGTGGGACTCCTACGAGCAGTACTTC	CASSRGWDSYEQYF
TRBJ2-7	.	TRBV5-1	.	15	TGCGCCAGCAGCTACCCTGGGGCGGCACTATACGAGCAGTACTTC	CASSYPGAALYEQYF
TRBJ2-3	.	TRBV5-1	.	15	TGCGCCAGCAGCTTAAGGCGGGACAGCACAGATACGCAGTATTTT	CASSLRRDSTDTQYF
TRBJ1-1	.	TRBV9	few	16	TGTGCCAGCAGCGTAGTTGCTGGGACGTTGAACACTGAAGCTTTCTTT	CASSVVAGTLNTEAFF
TRBJ2-3	.	TRBV5-1	few	12	TGCGCCAGCAGGATCGTTAAAGATACGCAGTATTTT	CASRIVKDTQYF